This TCR beta chain was found in a study of cytomegalovirus exposure and HLA in healthy donors. The PCR contained 60 Vbeta and 13 Jbeta primers. The data were produced by immunoSEQ multiplex PCR, yet TCRdb's version contains in-frame clones alone and is incomplete. The sample lists roughly 200,000 clones, roughly 85% occurring once. Concerning this clone: As yet, its antigen is unknown.

V trimming: 0 bases; J trimming: 11 bases; junction bases outside the gene matches: 9. CDR3 length: 15 residues. Germline V gene lookup returns CDR1 SEHNR and CDR2 FQNEAQ (reference sequence). Study outcomes and limitations: Information on immune exposure was restricted to one variable (CMV serostatus). As a later analysis showed, several of the most significant clusters appeared to be linked to common viral pathogens. It was approximately 170 TCR beta chains that were listed as cytomegalovirus-associated. TRBV6-2, TRBV6-3 and some other V segments were excluded as indistinguishable.

J is TRBJ2-5 and V is TRBV7-9, with 10 positions matching TRBD1. The material sequenced was PBMCs. This TCR derives from a middle-aged woman in good health and CMV-seronegative. In nucleotides, the CDR3 is TGTGCCAGCAGCTTAGCGACAGGGGGCCCAGGGGGTCAGTACTTC. It yields the protein CASSLATGGPGGQYF.